The sequence of this T cell receptor (beta chain) was determined in a study of blood T cell repertoires in COVID-19. Study background: Material from acute and convalescent COVID-19 was sourced from the United States, Italy and Spain. From T cells, B-cell-depleted T cells, or PBMCs came the material, which was cDNA or gDNA.

Source study methods: Reference gene primer amplification yielded estimated nucleated cell counts. Method: immunoSEQ multiplex PCR; TCRdb's copy keeps in-frame clones and lacks some. V and J calls plus clone size are reproduced from that table; the DNA served to infer D and trimming. This sample has tens of thousands of clones, with approximately 80% found just once. CDR3 length: 13 amino acids. V lost 6 bases and J lost 3, with 11 bases in between. Seattle patient enrollment occurred during active infection, with longitudinal follow-up thereafter. The rearrangement joins TRBV12-3 or TRBV12-4 to TRBJ1-2, with a weak D call TRBD1 (5 bases). The clonotype comes from a man between 25 and 39 years old with COVID-19, enrolled during active disease. Material: peripheral blood. In nucleotides, the CDR3 is TGTGCCAGCAGGCGGGGGGGTGACTATGGCTACACCTTC. Its translation is CASRRGGDYGYTF.